This T cell receptor (beta chain) was identified during a study of blood T cell repertoires in COVID-19 (dated by TCRdb to about 2020). Study-level background: Collaborator samples came from the United States, Italy and Spain and covered acute and convalescent phases of COVID-19. The prospective study material was composed of cDNA or gDNA derived from T cells, B-cell-depleted T cells, or PBMCs. The dataset comprised deeply sampled blood TCRbeta repertoires from subjects exposed to, actively infected with, or recovered from COVID-19. The repertoires were made available in a free public database intended to serve as a resource for research on the immune response to SARS-CoV-2. The samples were drawn from the first 160 participants of the ongoing ImmuneRACE study and from 1,254 subjects provided by 6 global collaborators. Nearly every sample came with metadata listing a de-identified subject ID, COVID-19 status, age in years and sex. HLA class I and class II types, where available, came from metadata supplied by the sample provider rather than from assay-based typing. Summary of the overall study and its limitations: How much clinical and demographic metadata was included differed by source and by participant, and the metadata was provided uncurated.

Details on this clone: Its antigen is not yet known. The record has no base qualities; no much larger clone is one base away.

The immunoSEQ Assay, a bias-controlled multiplex PCR, was used to amplify TCRbeta CDR3 regions from genomic DNA. On the study's bioinformatics: Within the assay, amplification of reference gene primers was used to estimate how many nucleated cells each sample contained. To quantify the absolute abundance of each unique TCRbeta CDR3 rearrangement, sequence reads were collapsed and filtered. For each sample, productive Simpson clonality was calculated as the square root of Simpson's diversity index across productive rearrangements. TCRdb took over this immuneACCESS table, retaining in-frame rearrangements with V and J assigned. Such tables are incomplete; in checked studies, under half of the missing clones stem from an unresolved V gene, and the remainder is unexplained. From that table come the V and J calls and clone size; the DNA was used to work out D and trimming. Present in this sample are roughly 400,000 clones, 90% of which were seen just once. About 0.6% of the sample comes from the top ten.

In the prospective study, participants were about 18 to 89 years old, resided in about two dozen geographic areas of the United States, and were enrolled through a virtual design. In the prospective study, participants were assigned to cohorts based on the clinical history participants reported in a screening survey and a study questionnaire. Recovered participants in ImmuneRACE Cohort 3 were defined by two consecutive negative NP/OP PCR tests, clearance by a healthcare professional, or resolution of symptoms. In the prospective study, whole blood, serum and a nasopharyngeal or oropharyngeal swab were collected from each participant by mobile phlebotomists. Over a 2-month period, participants in the prospective study had the option of providing additional blood draws and questionnaires. Before DNA extraction, prospective study blood samples were shipped either frozen or at room temperature. CDR1 and CDR2 are drawn from the germline V gene: SNHLY, FYNNEI. From cysteine to phenylalanine, the CDR3 is 15 amino acids long. Of the read, only the CDR3 DNA is kept; its 45 bases are in frame from base 1. The V and J ends are trimmed by 8 bases and 11 bases, leaving 27 bases between them.

Sequencing used PBMCs or T cells enriched from blood (not recorded which). This TCR came from a man aged 18 to 30 who had recovered from COVID-19. The V gene is TRBV2 and the J gene is TRBJ1-1; the D gene is perhaps TRBD1, from 6 matching bases. CDR3 loop: CASSLPRGHGSGAFF. The nucleotides are TGTGCCAGCTCCCTCCCTCGGGGACACGGTTCTGGGGCTTTCTTT.